A single sample is the source of the 13 T cell receptor beta chains below, sequenced in a study of T cell changes during pregnancy in multiple sclerosis. This table comes from immunoSEQ multiplex PCR, and its TCRdb copy is limited to in-frame clones, with some not included. The profile shows roughly 80,000 clones, 93% of them singletons. Sequences were derived from peripheral blood, sampled in the second trimester of pregnancy. Receptors originate from a female donor with multiple sclerosis, enrolled in a pregnancy study.

The CDR3 is CASRPSGASSYEQYF. The CDR3 DNA follows: TGTGCCAGCAGACCTAGCGGGGCGAGCTCCTACGAGCAGTACTTC. This rearrangement joins TRBV6-1 to TRBJ2-7; 9 bases match TRBD2. From germline, CDR1 is MNHNS and CDR2 SASEGT. The CDR3 has 15 residues. V gave up 6 bases and J gave up 0 bases; unmatched junction bases: 6.

The J gene is TRBJ2-3, the V gene TRBV5-1; 9 nucleotides align to TRBD2. The CDR3 spans 17 residues. With V trimmed by 1 base and J by 5 bases, 11 bases remained unmatched. Germline CDR1 SGHRS, CDR2 YFSETQ. The CDR3 region has the DNA TGCGCCAGCAGCTTGCTTGGTAGCGGGGGCCTGGGAGATACGCAGTATTTT. This gives the protein CASSLLGSGGLGDTQYF.

The chain carries TRBV6-5 and TRBJ1-1; weak D call: TRBD1 (5 bases). The V end lost 2 bases, the J end lost 4 bases, and 14 bases lay between the germline ends. CDR1 is MNHEY, CDR2 SVGAGI, per germline. The CDR3 totals 15 residues. In nucleotides, the CDR3 is TGTGCCAGCAGTTACGTCCGAGGCAGGGTCACTGAAGCTTTCTTT. Its translation is CASSYVRGRVTEAFF.

The J gene is TRBJ2-1, the V gene TRBV18, with TRBD1 identical over 8 bases. Losses at the gene ends were 1 base for V and 7 bases for J; bases not matched to a gene: 9. Germline V gene data show CDR1 as KGHSH and CDR2 as LQKENI. The CDR3 contains 16 residues. As DNA, the CDR3 is TGTGCCAGCTCACCACTACCGTCAGGGGGCCGTAATGAGCAGTTCTTC. Amino acids: CASSPLPSGGRNEQFF.

The chain has TRBV19 and TRBJ1-2; 8 positions match TRBD1. This CDR3 region has 15 residues. V was pared by 6 bases and J by 6 bases, with 12 bases of the junction left unmatched. Germline V gene data show CDR1 as LNHDA and CDR2 as SQIVND (reference sequence). CDR3 nucleotides: TGTGCCAGTAGCACTAAGGCAGGGGGCGGTGATGGCTACACCTTC. This translates into CASSTKAGGGDGYTF.

V and J are TRBV7-6 and TRBJ1-1; no definite D call. CDR1 SGHVS and CDR2 FNYEAQ come from the germline V gene. The length of the CDR3 is 14 residues. Deletions cut 7 bases from V and 1 base from J, with 13 bases between. CDR3 DNA: TGTGCCAGCACCCCCGGACTCTCGAACACTGAAGCTTTCTTT. It translates to CASTPGLSNTEAFF.

This chain connects TRBV2 to TRBJ1-5, with TRBD1 as a possible D gene (5 bases). Germline values: CDR1 SNHLY, CDR2 FYNNEI. Trimming cost V 3 bases and J 0 bases, with 15 bases left between them. The CDR3 runs 17 residues. Written as DNA, the CDR3 is TGTGCCAGCAGTGATTCGTTGACAGATTATAGCAATCAGCCCCAGCATTTT. This translates into CASSDSLTDYSNQPQHF.

This clone was counted a few times. The chain combines TRBV19 with TRBJ1-2, with D uncertain. The CDR3 length is 11 residues. V lost 8 bases and J lost 1, with 5 bases in between. The germline gives CDR1 LNHDA, CDR2 SQIVND (reference sequence). This CDR3 is CASGVNYGYTF. CDR3 sequence (DNA): TGTGCCAGTGGAGTTAACTATGGCTACACCTTC.

To note about this clone: At one end, the junction sequence differs from germline, possibly due to a read error. The chain joins TRBV7-9 to TRBJ2-3; 7 nucleotides line up with TRBD1. CDR3 length equals 13 residues. Germline V gene data show CDR1 as SEHNR and CDR2 as FQNEAQ (reference sequence). CDR3 nucleotides: TGTGCCAGCAGCCTTCTGGACAGGATCGACCGCCTATTT. Protein: CASSLLDRIDRLF.

This clone was observed a single time. This chain uses TRBV4-1 with TRBJ1-5; D is possibly TRBD1 (6 bases). Trimming took off 3 bases at V and 1 base at J, with 10 bases between the two ends. CDR1 and CDR2 (germline): MGHRA, YSYEKL. The CDR3 extends over 15 amino acids. The chain's CDR3 is CASSQLTGSNQPQHF. Written as DNA, the CDR3 is TGCGCCAGCAGCCAGCTTACAGGGAGCAATCAGCCCCAGCATTTT.

The chain employs TRBV27 and TRBJ1-2; no clear D gene. CDR1 is MNHEY and CDR2 is SMNVEV in the germline V gene (reference sequence). V shed 3 bases and J shed 8 bases, with 22 bases lying between them. The CDR3 totals 16 residues. The DNA of the CDR3 is TGTGCCAGCAGTTTCCTTCTCTCGCTCAGGCCTGACGGCTACACCTTC. Protein sequence: CASSFLLSLRPDGYTF.

This clone turned up a few times. The gene calls are TRBV2 and TRBJ1-1, with D possibly being TRBD1 (6 bases). There are 13 residues in the CDR3. Germline CDR1 is SNHLY and CDR2 is FYNNEI. The V and J ends lost 6 bases and 5 bases respectively, with 13 bases between them. The DNA for the CDR3 is TGTGCCAGCAGGGGGGCAGGGGAGACTGAAGCTTTCTTT. Its translation is CASRGAGETEAFF.

The chain recombines TRBV9 with TRBJ1-1, with D possibly matching TRBD1 (6 bases). Trimming removed 4 bases from V and 1 base from J, with 17 bases in between. This CDR3 is 16 amino acids long. Germline CDR1 and CDR2: SGDLS and YYNGEE. CDR3 coding DNA: TGTGCCAGCAGCTTACCTCCCGACAGGCCGAACACTGAAGCTTTCTTT. Residues: CASSLPPDRPNTEAFF.